These T cell receptor beta chains were read from a single sample in a study of blood T cell repertoires in COVID-19. Method: immunoSEQ multiplex PCR; TCRdb's copy keeps in-frame clones and lacks some. This sample has around 230,000 clones; approximately 85% occur once, and the top ten carry approximately 5%. The sample comprised peripheral blood. These receptors originate from a man in his fifties with COVID-19, enrolled during active disease. The conserved cysteine and the conserved F or W are not part of the CDR3 here. The D gene is left open where the match is weak.

v_gene | d_gene | CDR3aa
TRBV7-9 | TRBD1 | ASSFVDRGDPDTQY
TRBV11-2 | NA | ASSLGPVSRVPETQY
TRBV30 | TRBD2 | AWSVGRGETQY
TRBV7-8 | TRBD1 | ASRNSGGKVTEAF
TRBV30 | NA | AWSWQGYGNTIY
TRBV29-1 | TRBD1 | SVADRGGAYEQY
TRBV7-6 | TRBD2 | ASSLFQRGRNNEQF
TRBV10-3 | TRBD1 | AISESRQGSYNEQF
TRBV10-3 | NA | AISESAGLQYEQY
TRBV11-3 | TRBD1 | ARKDRGIYGNTIY
TRBV6-5 | NA | ASSYSRGGAGNTIY
TRBV27 | NA | ASSLSPGINQPQH
TRBV13 | TRBD1 | ASSGLGTGQSEQY
TRBV30 | NA | AWSIGLTGANYGYT
TRBV4-1 | TRBD2 | ASSSGGKYNEQF
TRBV5-4 | NA | ASSLPGTSSYEQY
TRBV6-1 | NA | ASSEYEDTSYNSPLH
TRBV6-1 | TRBD2 | ASSDRLAGTGELF
TRBV23-1 | NA | ASSMAVAGLGCGYEQY
TRBV7-2 | NA | ASSLVGGLKETQY
TRBV7-9 | TRBD2 | ASSQPSGGAGNEQF
TRBV19 | NA | ASSFTRGTNTEAF
TRBV6-5 | TRBD1 | ASSYSQGVGYGYT
TRBV7-6 | NA | ASSLEMTVSGNTIY
TRBV7-2 | NA | ASSLAGGSGNTIY
TRBV5-1 | NA | ASSSWSTKETQY